Sequencing of this T cell receptor beta chain was carried out in a study of shared clonotypes between healthy human individuals. Study overall: Sampling drew on donors who were two women and a few men aged 18 to 49.

Each subset's genomic DNA was split evenly across several immunoSEQ plates. TCRdb keeps only in-frame clones here, not all; method: immunoSEQ multiplex PCR. This table has a few million clones, approximately 95% appearing once. The CDR3 has 13 amino acids. V lost 5 bases and J lost 6; bases outside the gene matches: 3. Germline-derived CDR1 and CDR2 are SEHNR and FQNEAQ (reference sequence). This rearrangement joins TRBV7-9 to TRBJ2-7; 11 bases map to TRBD2. Material: naive CD4+ T cells sorted from blood. Subset reported: CD45RA+ positively selected. The source of this sequence is a man younger than 35 in good health. CDR3 bases: TGTGCCAGCAGCGCTCTAGCGGGAGGCGAGCAGTACTTC. Translated, it gives CASSALAGGEQYF.